What follows are 8 T cell receptor beta chains derived from one specimen sequenced in a study of T cell repertoires in cytomegalovirus infection. Their target antigens are unknown. TCRdb recomputed calls from the reads with MiXCR, one row per CDR3 protein. Seen here are about 770,000 distinct CDR3 sequences, about 28% observed once, and the top ten hold about 12%. This sample comprised cultured CD8+ T cells from PBMCs, obtained from culture after CMV antigen stimulation. These receptors came from a human donor in good health (CMV status not recorded). Some clones in this sample may be carry-over from other donors' samples.

This rearrangement joins TRBV27 to TRBJ1-2; TRBD1 might be the D (6 bases). The CDR3 length is 14 residues. The V end lost 0 bases, the J end lost 1 base, and 6 bases lay between the germline ends. From germline, CDR1 is MNHEY and CDR2 SMNVEV (reference sequence). The CDR3 spells CASSLSDSNYGYTF. DNA of the CDR3: TGTGCCAGCAGTTTATCGGACAGTAACTATGGCTACACCTTC.

This chain links TRBV20-1 with TRBJ2-3, with D possibly TRBD2 on 7 matching bases. V was clipped by 4 bases and J by 2 bases, with 13 bases between them. Germline CDR1 is DFQATT and CDR2 is SNEGSKA (reference sequence). CDR3 length equals 14 residues. The CDR3: CSANGGAFTDTQYF. CDR3 nucleotides: TGCAGTGCTAATGGGGGGGCTTTCACAGATACGCAGTATTTT.

This clonotype was seen many times. The CDR3 nucleotides are TGTGCCAGCAGCTTAGCGCTTGCGACAGGGGTTCAGTACGTC. This translates into CASSLALATGVQYV. V usage is TRBV7-2 and J usage is TRBJ2-7, with TRBD1 matching over 8 bases. CDR3 length: 14 amino acids. Germline V lookup: CDR1 SGHTA, CDR2 FQGNSA. V was clipped by 0 bases and J by 10 bases; unmatched bases: 8.

This sequence joins TRBV11-2 and TRBJ1-1, with 8 bases lining up with TRBD1. Trimming removed 1 base from V and 4 bases from J; junction bases left unmatched: 5. The CDR3 runs to 15 residues. Germline V gives CDR1 SGHAT, CDR2 FQNNGV. For the CDR3, the DNA is TGTGCCAGCAGCTTAGTGGTCAGGGGGCCCACTGAAGCTTTCTTT. It specifies CASSLVVRGPTEAFF.

The chain combines TRBV7-6 with TRBJ2-7, with D uncertain. Germline V gene sequence: CDR1 SGHVS, CDR2 FNYEAQ. The germline V and J ends were trimmed by 5 bases and 3 bases, with 14 bases remaining between them. This CDR3 spans 14 amino acids. The CDR3 here is CASSILTSDYEQYV. The CDR3 coding sequence is TGTGCCAGCAGCATACTGACATCCGACTACGAGCAGTACGTC.

Only a few counts were recorded for this clonotype. V and J are TRBV2 and TRBJ2-1, with 9 bases identical to TRBD1. The CDR3 is 14 amino acids. Germline CDR1 and CDR2: SNHLY and FYNNEI. Losses at the gene ends were 8 bases for V and 4 bases for J; bases not matched to a gene: 6. The CDR3 loop reads CASLGQGSYNEQFF. The CDR3 DNA reads TGTGCCAGCCTCGGACAGGGGAGTTACAATGAGCAGTTCTTC.

This chain joins TRBV7-9 and TRBJ2-1; 9 bases match TRBD1. The junction had 11 bases not matched to a gene; V was cut back by 5 bases and J by 9 bases. The CDR3 has 15 amino acids. Germline V gives CDR1 SEHNR, CDR2 FQNEAQ (reference sequence). In nucleotides, the CDR3 is TGTGCCAGCAGCAACACAGGGGGCGGGTTTCCTGAGCAGTTCTTC. It encodes CASSNTGGGFPEQFF.

The gene calls are TRBV3-1 and TRBJ2-5; D possibly corresponds to TRBD1 (6 bases). The germline V gene encodes CDR1 LGHDT and CDR2 YNNKEL (reference sequence). V was shortened by 0 bases and J by 5 bases, with 19 bases between the two germline ends. The CDR3 loop spans 17 amino acids. DNA of the CDR3: TGTGCCAGCAGCCAAGAAGGGGCAGGGGTTAACGGGGAGACCCAGTACTTC. Its translation is CASSQEGAGVNGETQYF.